These 8 T cell receptor beta chains share one sample of origin, sequenced in a study of vaccination and CD4 T cells after COVID-19. The assay that was used to sequence DNA from cultured CD4+ T cells was the Oncomine TCR Beta short-read assay. Once CD4+ T cells had been cultured, genomic DNA was extracted from them. TCRdb reprocessed the PCR reads via MiXCR and lists one record per CDR3 protein. The profile shows thousands of distinct CDR3 sequences, around 35% of them singletons. Stated treatment: approximately nine-day PBMC culture with coronavirus spike peptide pools or control peptides (ViraFEST assay). The collection of CD4+ T cells from the unexposed donor took place before the COVID-19 pandemic (2011-2018). Antigen specificity for these receptors is unknown. The sequencing sample was made of CD4+ T cells from blood, cultured in vitro. All receptors derive from a human donor in good health.

The gene calls are TRBV19 and TRBJ2-7; possibly TRBD1 for D (6 bases). The germline V gene has CDR1 LNHDA and CDR2 SQIVND (reference sequence). The CDR3 totals 15 residues. The germline V and J ends were trimmed by 3 bases and 0 bases, with 12 bases remaining between them. The CDR3 loop reads CASSIFPGASYEQYF. In DNA, the CDR3 is TGTGCCAGTAGTATTTTCCCAGGGGCCTCCTACGAGCAGTACTTC.

The chain uses TRBV4-1 and TRBJ2-2, with 7 bases aligning to TRBD1. CDR1 and CDR2 from the germline V gene are MGHRA and YSYEKL. V dropped 6 bases and J dropped 0; count of bases not matched to a gene: 7. The length of the CDR3 is 16 residues. The chain's CDR3 is CASSSSGTANTGELFF. Written as DNA, the CDR3 is TGCGCCAGCAGTAGTAGTGGGACAGCGAACACCGGGGAGCTGTTTTTT.

This clonotype came up a few times. The chain has TRBV7-2 and TRBJ1-6; no clear D gene. This CDR3 has 14 residues. Between the trimmed V and J ends, which lost 1 base and 7 bases, there was a span of 8 bases. Germline lookup yields CDR1 SGHTA and CDR2 FQGNSA. The DNA for the CDR3 is TGTGCCAGCAGCTTAGGGGGAGAGAATTCACCCCTCCACTTT. Translated, it gives CASSLGGENSPLHF.

Of note for this clonotype: Because the CDR3 is missing its conserved closing phenylalanine or tryptophan, this is likely a read error. The rearrangement links TRBV6-5 to TRBJ2-3; 13 bases fit TRBD2. There are 15 residues in the CDR3. CDR1 and CDR2 (germline): MNHEY, SVGAGI. Trimming cost V 3 bases and J 4 bases; bases outside gene matches: 1. The chain's CDR3 is CASSYGLAGADTQYL. The CDR3 nucleotides read TGTGCCAGCAGTTATGGACTAGCGGGAGCAGATACGCAGTATCTT.

This clonotype showed up just a few times. The rearrangement joins TRBV15 to TRBJ2-1; 14 nucleotides align to TRBD2. The length of the CDR3 is 17 residues. V trimming: 3 bases; J trimming: 8 bases; junction bases outside the gene matches: 9. Per germline, CDR1 LNHNV and CDR2 YYDKDF (reference sequence). CDR3 nucleotides: TGTGCCACCAGCAGGGGGACTAGCGGGAGAGGGTACGATGAGCAGTTCTTC. The encoded protein is CATSRGTSGRGYDEQFF.

This clonotype was detected only a few times. This chain links TRBV20-1 with TRBJ1-6, with a tentative D call TRBD1 (5 bases). Germline V gene lookup returns CDR1 DFQATT and CDR2 SNEGSKA (reference sequence). This CDR3 contains 12 residues. The V and J ends lost 6 bases and 10 bases respectively, with 13 bases between them. The CDR3 region has the DNA TGCAGTGCCAAATCTTGGGACTCACCCCTCCACTTT. Amino acids: CSAKSWDSPLHF.

V and J are TRBV20-1 and TRBJ1-1; D possibly corresponds to TRBD1 (5 bases). CDR3 length: 14 amino acids. Germline assignment: CDR1 DFQATT and CDR2 SNEGSKA (reference sequence). V gave up 3 bases and J gave up 7 bases, with 18 bases separating them. Here the CDR3 DNA reads TGCAGTGCTAGCGAGGGCAGGGAATCCAGTGAAGCTTTCTTT. Protein: CSASEGRESSEAFF.

Of note for this clonotype: One end of the junction varies from germline; a read error may be responsible. The chain couples TRBV6-2 or TRBV6-3 to TRBJ2-5; 7 bases line up with TRBD1. CDR1 and CDR2 from the germline V gene are MNHEY and SVGEGT. This CDR3 region has 16 residues. The CDR3 here is CASSYSRGRGVETRYF. Here the CDR3 DNA reads TGTGCCAGCAGTTACTCGAGGGGGCGAGGAGTGGAAACCCGGTACTTC.